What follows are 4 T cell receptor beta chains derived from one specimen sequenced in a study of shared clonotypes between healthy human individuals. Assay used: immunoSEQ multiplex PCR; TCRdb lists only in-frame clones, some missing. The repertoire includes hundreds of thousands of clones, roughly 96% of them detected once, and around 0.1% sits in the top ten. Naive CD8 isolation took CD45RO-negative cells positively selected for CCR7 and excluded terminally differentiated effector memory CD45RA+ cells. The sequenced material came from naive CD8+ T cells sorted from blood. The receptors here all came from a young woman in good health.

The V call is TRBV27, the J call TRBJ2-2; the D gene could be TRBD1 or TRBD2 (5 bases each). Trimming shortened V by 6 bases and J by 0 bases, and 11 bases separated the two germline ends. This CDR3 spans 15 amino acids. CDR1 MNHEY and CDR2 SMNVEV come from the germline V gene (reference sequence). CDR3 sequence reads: CASRIGTANTGELFF. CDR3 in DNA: TGTGCCAGCAGGATAGGGACGGCGAACACCGGGGAGCTGTTTTTT.

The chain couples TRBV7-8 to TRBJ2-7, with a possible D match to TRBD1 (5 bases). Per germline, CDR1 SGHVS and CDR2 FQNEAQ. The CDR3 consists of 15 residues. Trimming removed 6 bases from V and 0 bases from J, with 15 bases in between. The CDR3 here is CASRTTPGASYEQYF. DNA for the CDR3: TGTGCCAGCAGAACGACCCCTGGGGCCTCCTACGAGCAGTACTTC.

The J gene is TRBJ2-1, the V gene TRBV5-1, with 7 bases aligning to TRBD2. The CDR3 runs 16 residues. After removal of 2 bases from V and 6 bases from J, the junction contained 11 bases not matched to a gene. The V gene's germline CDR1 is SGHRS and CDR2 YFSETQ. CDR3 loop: CASSFMTAGAGNEQFF. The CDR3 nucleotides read TGCGCCAGCAGCTTCATGACGGCGGGAGCTGGCAATGAGCAGTTCTTC.

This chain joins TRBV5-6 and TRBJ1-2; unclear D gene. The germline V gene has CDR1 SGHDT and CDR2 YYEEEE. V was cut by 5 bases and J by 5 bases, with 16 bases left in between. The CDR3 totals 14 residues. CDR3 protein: CASRPTTGMYGYTF. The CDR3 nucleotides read TGTGCCAGCAGACCGACGACCGGAATGTATGGCTACACCTTC.